This passage covers 24 T cell receptor beta chains from one sample sequenced in a study of blood T cell repertoires in COVID-19. Sequenced by immunoSEQ multiplex PCR; TCRdb stores in-frame clones only, minus some. The sample has about 270,000 clones, about 88% seen once. The sample taken for sequencing was PBMCs or T cells enriched from blood (not recorded which). Receptors were obtained from a woman in her forties or fifties who had recovered from COVID-19.

The gene calls are TRBV19 and TRBJ1-2; TRBD1 aligns across 7 bases. Germline V lookup: CDR1 LNHDA, CDR2 SQIVND (reference sequence). With 6 bases clipped from V and 3 bases from J, the junction kept 7 bases outside the gene matches. The CDR3 is 14 residues long. CDR3 DNA sequence: TGTGCCAGTAGAGTAGGGGGCGCCGACTATGGCTACACCTTC. Its translation is CASRVGGADYGYTF.

This clone was seen only once. V is TRBV10-3 and J is TRBJ2-7; 9 bases are shared with TRBD1. This CDR3 has 14 amino acids. The junction had 6 bases not matched to a gene; V was cut back by 7 bases and J by 2 bases. The germline gives CDR1 ENHRY, CDR2 SYGVKD. The DNA of the CDR3 is TGTGCCATCACTCCGGGACAGGGCCCCTACGAGCAGTACTTC. This codes for CAITPGQGPYEQYF.

The chain joins TRBV4-3 to TRBJ1-3; TRBD1 matches 7 bases. Unmatched junction bases numbered 6, after V lost 2 bases and J lost 2 bases. CDR3 length equals 16 residues. CDR1 and CDR2 (germline): LGHNA, YSLEER. As DNA, the CDR3 is TGCGCCAGCAGCCAACATCACAGGGGCGCTGGAAACACCATATATTTT. This sequence encodes CASSQHHRGAGNTIYF.

The table lists this clone with a count of one. The chain is built from TRBV9 and TRBJ1-2; D gene unclear. Germline CDR1 SGDLS, CDR2 YYNGEE. The V gene lost 7 bases and the J gene lost 0 bases, with 16 bases spanning the gap. CDR3 length equals 15 residues. CDR3 nucleotides: TGTGCCAGCGCAAGCCAAATCCAAGCTAACTATGGCTACACCTTC. This translates into CASASQIQANYGYTF.

The chain is built from TRBV28 and TRBJ2-4; D is uncertain. There are 14 residues in the CDR3. Germline V gene lookup returns CDR1 MDHEN and CDR2 SYDVKM. Deletions cut 4 bases from V and 2 bases from J, with 9 bases between. DNA for the CDR3: TGTGCCAGCAGTTCCCCAGCGACCAAAAACATTCAGTACTTC. Translated: CASSSPATKNIQYF. Full variable domain (missing parts from reference TRBV28 and TRBJ2-4): DVKVTQSSRYLVKRTGEKVFLECVQDMDHENMFWYRQDPGLGLRLIYFSYDVKMKEKGDIPEGYSVSREKKERFSLILESASTNQTSMYLCASSSPATKNIQYFGAGTRLSVL.

The CDR3 region is CASQTPGTGYTEAFF. The CDR3 DNA is TGTGCGAGCCAAACACCCGGGACAGGGTACACTGAAGCTTTCTTT. The gene calls are TRBV28 and TRBJ1-1, with 9 bases lining up with TRBD1. The CDR3 length is 15 residues. The germline CDR1 and CDR2 sequences are MDHEN and SYDVKM. The whole variable domain, filled in from reference TRBV28 and TRBJ1-1, reads DVKVTQSSRYLVKRTGEKVFLECVQDMDHENMFWYRQDPGLGLRLIYFSYDVKMKEKGDIPEGYSVSREKKERFSLILESASTNQTSMYLCASQTPGTGYTEAFFGQGTRLTVV.

This chain uses TRBV7-2 with TRBJ2-3; the match to TRBD2 covers 11 bases. The length of the CDR3 is 16 residues. J gave up 0 bases and V 5 bases, and 4 bases lay outside the gene matches. CDR1 is SGHTA and CDR2 is FQGNSA in the germline V gene. CDR3: CASSPRTSGSTDTQYF. CDR3 sequence (DNA): TGTGCCAGCAGCCCAAGGACTAGCGGGAGCACAGATACGCAGTATTTT.

The V gene is TRBV13, the J gene TRBJ2-2; the D gene is possibly TRBD2 (6 bases). CDR1 and CDR2 (germline): PRHDT, FYEKMQ (reference sequence). The CDR3 is made up of 16 amino acids. With 0 bases removed from V and 3 bases from J, the gap between germline ends came to 11 bases. The CDR3 loop is CASSLGGLTYTGELFF. CDR3 bases: TGTGCCAGCAGCTTAGGGGGACTGACGTACACCGGGGAGCTGTTTTTT.

This clone was seen once. The V gene is TRBV6-5, the J gene TRBJ1-3; D ambiguous. The CDR3 contains 15 residues. Between the trimmed V and J ends, which lost 2 bases and 2 bases, there was a span of 10 bases. Germline CDR1 is MNHEY and CDR2 is SVGAGI. The CDR3 DNA sequence: TGTGCCAGCAGTTACGAGGGTATCGCTGGAAACACCATATATTTT. It codes for CASSYEGIAGNTIYF.

The genes are TRBV15 and TRBJ2-5; unclear D gene. The CDR3 runs 13 residues. The ends were cut back, 3 bases at V and 5 bases at J, with 10 bases in the middle. Germline V CDR1 and CDR2: LNHNV, YYDKDF (reference sequence). The DNA of the CDR3 is TGTGCCACCAGCAGGACGTCTAGGGAGACCCAGTACTTC. It translates to CATSRTSRETQYF. Full variable domain (remainder filled in from reference TRBV15 and TRBJ2-5): DAMVIQNPRYQVTQFGKPVTLSCSQTLNHNVMYWYQQKSSQAPKLLFHYYDKDFNNEADTPDNFQSRRPNTSFCFLDIRSPGLGDTAMYLCATSRTSRETQYFGPGTRLLVL.

The CDR3 loop reads CASGLVGWGAPLHF. Written as DNA, the CDR3 is TGTGCCAGCGGACTCGTTGGGTGGGGGGCACCCCTCCACTTT. This chain uses TRBV27 with TRBJ1-6, with D possibly being TRBD1 (5 bases). Between the trimmed V and J ends, which lost 8 bases and 11 bases, there was a span of 19 bases. The CDR3 is made up of 14 amino acids. Germline V CDR1 and CDR2: MNHEY, SMNVEV (reference sequence).

The V and J genes are TRBV15 and TRBJ2-1; 7 bases align to TRBD2. Germline loops: CDR1 LNHNV, CDR2 YYDKDF (reference sequence). Germline trimming cut 1 base from V and 15 bases from J; bases unmatched to any gene: 12. The CDR3 is 14 amino acids. CDR3 bases: TGTGCCACCAGCAGAGGTGGGGGGGACCGCAGGCCGTTCTTC. This translates into CATSRGGGDRRPFF.

The CDR3 region is CASREQGIFTEAFF. DNA of the CDR3: TGTGCCAGCAGAGAACAGGGGATTTTCACTGAAGCTTTCTTT. This chain joins TRBV7-2 and TRBJ1-1; 7 nucleotides align to TRBD1. The germline V gene has CDR1 SGHTA and CDR2 FQGNSA. The CDR3 runs 14 residues. The J segment lost 4 bases and the V segment lost 6 bases, leaving 8 bases of the junction unmatched.

In this sample, this clone turned up a few times. The sample carries other DNA sequences with the same CDR3. The chain employs TRBV7-2 and TRBJ2-7; TRBD1 agrees at 8 bases. The CDR3 totals 14 residues. Trimming removed 4 bases from V and 2 bases from J; junction bases left unmatched: 4. Germline CDR1 is SGHTA and CDR2 is FQGNSA. The DNA of the CDR3 is TGTGCCAGCAGCTCGGGACAGGCAACCTACGAGCAGTACTTC. Translating gives CASSSGQATYEQYF.

The rearrangement uses TRBV7-9 and TRBJ2-3; 7 bases match TRBD2. Germline CDR1 and CDR2: SEHNR and FQNEAQ (reference sequence). This CDR3 has 16 residues. Losses at the gene ends were 3 bases for V and 2 bases for J; bases not matched to a gene: 8. This CDR3 is CASSFSGGRVTDTQYF. DNA of the CDR3: TGTGCCAGCAGCTTCTCTGGCGGGAGAGTCACAGATACGCAGTATTTT.

This rearrangement joins TRBV5-4 to TRBJ2-7, with 13 bases lining up with TRBD2. Losses at the gene ends were 4 bases for V and 7 bases for J; bases not matched to a gene: 5. The germline V gene has CDR1 SGHNT and CDR2 YYREEE (reference sequence). The CDR3 is made up of 14 amino acids. The CDR3 coding sequence is TGTGCCAGCAGCGCCGGACTAGCGGGAGTGGAGCAGTACTTC. Translated: CASSAGLAGVEQYF. The entire variable domain, with the rest obtained from reference TRBV5-4 and TRBJ2-7, is as follows: ETGVTQSPTHLIKTRGQQVTLRCSSQSGHNTVSWYQQALGQGPQFIFQYYREEENGRGNFPPRFSGLQFPNYSSELNVNALELDDSALYLCASSAGLAGVEQYFGPGTRLTVT.

The V call is TRBV25-1, the J call TRBJ2-4; 9 bases match TRBD2. The junction had 4 bases not matched to a gene; V was cut back by 3 bases and J by 4 bases. This CDR3 is built from 15 residues. Germline CDR1 MGHDK, CDR2 SYGVNS. The CDR3 sequence: CASSDPGLAKNIQYF. The CDR3 bases are TGTGCCAGCAGTGACCCCGGACTAGCGAAAAACATTCAGTACTTC.

The chain combines TRBV6-2 or TRBV6-3 with TRBJ2-1; 13 bases match TRBD2. This CDR3 has 15 residues. The germline gives CDR1 MNHEY, CDR2 SVGEGT. V was clipped by 5 bases and J by 4 bases; unmatched bases: 2. The CDR3 is CASSQTSGRYNEQFF. The DNA for the CDR3 is TGTGCCAGCAGTCAGACTAGCGGGAGGTACAATGAGCAGTTCTTC.

This chain uses TRBV6-5 with TRBJ1-5, with no clear D. The V end lost 6 bases, the J end lost 0 bases, and 12 bases lay between the germline ends. Germline-derived CDR1 and CDR2 are MNHEY and SVGAGI. The CDR3 contains 15 residues. Here the CDR3 DNA reads TGTGCCAGCAGCCCCGTCGGGGTTAGCAATCAGCCCCAGCATTTT. Amino acid sequence: CASSPVGVSNQPQHF.

The chain employs TRBV7-2 and TRBJ2-7; the D gene is possibly TRBD2 (5 bases). The CDR3 totals 16 residues. Germline V gene data show CDR1 as SGHTA and CDR2 as FQGNSA. V was cut by 1 base and J by 3 bases, with 16 bases left in between. The CDR3 sequence: CASSLGPSPGLYEQYF. The CDR3 coding sequence is TGTGCCAGCAGCTTAGGACCCAGCCCTGGACTCTACGAGCAGTACTTC.

The V call is TRBV5-8, the J call TRBJ1-2; 7 bases are a match to TRBD1. The CDR3 spans 14 residues. V was clipped by 2 bases and J by 2 bases; unmatched bases: 3. Looked up from germline, CDR1 is SGHTS and CDR2 is YDEGEE. Here the CDR3 reads CASSFKQGNYGYTF. CDR3 in DNA: TGTGCCAGCAGCTTTAAACAGGGGAACTATGGCTACACCTTC.

The table lists this clone with a few counts. The gene calls are TRBV28 and TRBJ1-5; 9 nucleotides align to TRBD1. The CDR3 extends over 14 amino acids. Germline V CDR1 and CDR2: MDHEN, SYDVKM. With 6 bases clipped from V and 6 bases from J, the junction kept 6 bases outside the gene matches. CDR3 DNA: TGTGCCAGCAGACGAGGGACAGGGTTTCAGCCCCAGCATTTT. Its protein is CASRRGTGFQPQHF.

The chain recombines TRBV15 with TRBJ1-2; TRBD1 agrees at 9 bases. With 2 bases clipped from V and 3 bases from J, the junction kept 4 bases outside the gene matches. CDR3 length: 15 amino acids. CDR1 is LNHNV and CDR2 is YYDKDF in the germline V gene (reference sequence). CDR3 DNA sequence: TGTGCCACCAGCAGAACGGGACAGGGACACTATGGCTACACCTTC. It encodes CATSRTGQGHYGYTF.

This rearrangement joins TRBV4-2 to TRBJ1-2; 8 bases match TRBD1. The CDR3 loop spans 14 amino acids. The J segment lost 4 bases and the V segment lost 5 bases, leaving 6 bases of the junction unmatched. Germline CDR1 LGHNA, CDR2 YNFKEQ. CDR3 in DNA: TGTGCCAGCAGCTCTGACAGGGGAGGCTATGGCTACACCTTC. Translating gives CASSSDRGGYGYTF.